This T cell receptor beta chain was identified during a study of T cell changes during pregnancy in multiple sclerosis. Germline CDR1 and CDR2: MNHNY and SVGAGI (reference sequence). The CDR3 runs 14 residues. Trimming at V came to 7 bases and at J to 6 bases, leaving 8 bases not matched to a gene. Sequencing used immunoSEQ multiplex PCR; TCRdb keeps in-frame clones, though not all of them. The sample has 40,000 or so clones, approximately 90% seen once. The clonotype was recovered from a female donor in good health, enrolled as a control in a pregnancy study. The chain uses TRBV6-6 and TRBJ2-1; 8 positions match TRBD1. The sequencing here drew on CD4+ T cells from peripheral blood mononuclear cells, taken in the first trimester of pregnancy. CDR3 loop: CASTDRGASNEQFF. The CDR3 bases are TGTGCCAGCACTGACAGGGGCGCGTCCAATGAGCAGTTCTTC.